This T cell receptor beta chain comes out of a study of T cell clonotyping in hematopoietic cell transplantation (dated by TCRdb to the early 2020s). With respect to the entire study: A total of 130 or so blood samples were collected in the study from roughly 33 consecutive transplant recipients and their related donors. Patients were recruited between 2015 and 2017 and followed until late 2020 or death.

Worth noting for this clone: Its antigen remains unidentified. No much larger clone exists at a distance of one base, and base qualities are not known.

On the study overall, not on this receptor specifically: The sample size was limited and the cells went unsorted, which meant the CD4 and CD8 repertoire contributions could not be told apart. Recipient TCR diversity fell after transplant, with pathologically expanded clonotypes rising progressively from day 30 to day 180. Overlap with donor repertoires was found for only a small fraction of recipient repertoires, with over 95% found to appear de novo at the given depth. Donor and pretransplant recipient Inverse Simpson Index values predicted broader posttransplant TCR repertoire diversity.

TCR beta CDR3 regions were amplified from genomic DNA with the immunoSEQ assay, a bias-controlled multiplex PCR using V- and J-specific primers. A proprietary barcode and Illumina adapter sequences were added to the CDR3 amplicons in a second PCR step. An Illumina MiSeq instrument was used to sequence the CDR3 libraries. As for the original processing: Export and quality control were handled in immunoSEQ Analyzer 3.0, while downstream analyses relied on R Bioconductor and Immunarch. Only productive rearrangements in the normalized downsampled data set were used to calculate repertoire metrics. In the normalized cohort, a clonotype counted as pathologically expanded if the clonotype was larger than 5 templates. The Inverse Simpson Index served as the measure of repertoire diversity. To capture all clonotypes, the CMV-specificity analyses were run on the non-normalized data set. The table was pulled from immuneACCESS by TCRdb, which kept in-frame rearrangements only. Such tables lose some clones; where checked, under half of the loss comes from unresolved V genes, and the rest has no known cause. V, J and clone size were drawn from that table, and D and trimming were deduced from the DNA. In all, the sample holds roughly 13,000 clones, and approximately 95% of those were seen once. The leading ten clones occupy roughly 4.5% of the sample.

Measured from the cysteine to the phenylalanine, the CDR3 is 16 residues long. Only CDR3 DNA is held: 48 bases, read in frame from base 1. Trimming removed 1 base from V and 3 bases from J, leaving 16 bases between the germline ends. Looking up the germline V gene yields CDR1 SGHAT and CDR2 FQNNGV. The sample's time point, from its label and the paper: 30 days after allo-HCT. Blood from recipients was drawn roughly 28 days before transplant, then again at days 30, 100 and 180 after transplant. Nuclei Lysis Solution was used to extract genomic DNA from fresh or cryopreserved unfractionated peripheral blood mononuclear cells.

The source of this sequence is a male patient between 60 and 69 years old who had an allogeneic stem cell transplant from an unrelated donor, so the T cells may come from the graft donor. Some clones in this sample may be carry-over from other donors' samples. The sample here was PBMCs, taken 30 days after allogeneic stem cell transplant. The rearranged segments are TRBV11-2 and TRBJ2-7; TRBD2 could be the D gene, as 5 bases match. The bases are TGTGCCAGCAGCTTAGTCACGGGCTCGCGGGTCTACGAGCAGTACTTC. It is translated as CASSLVTGSRVYEQYF.